The clone carrying this T cell receptor beta chain was seen a handful of times. This CDR3 spans 15 amino acids. The ends were cut back, 7 bases at V and 2 bases at J, with 15 bases in the middle. The germline V gene encodes CDR1 MNHNS and CDR2 SASEGT. TCRdb reanalysed the PCR reads using MiXCR and keeps one entry per CDR3 protein. Found here are some 8,200 distinct CDR3 sequences, about two fifths of them singletons; the top ten hold about 15%. The data stem from a study of immune characterization of retroperitoneal liposarcoma. The sequence came from a male donor with retroperitoneal liposarcoma. This rearrangement joins TRBV6-1 to TRBJ2-1; D might be TRBD2 (6 bases). The material sequenced was tumor tissue. The CDR3: CASTLGAGTYNEQFF. The CDR3 DNA reads as TGTGCCAGCACCCTAGGGGCGGGGACCTACAATGAGCAGTTCTTC.